This TCR beta chain came from a study of cytomegalovirus exposure and HLA in healthy donors. At the level of the study: The roughly 120 validation repertoires, a later analysis reported, used the same platform as the approximately 670 repertoires from the first cohort.

Remarks on this clone: The antigen is undetermined.

Produced via immunoSEQ multiplex PCR; TCRdb's table is partial and in-frame only. In the table there are 80,000 to 100,000 clones, around 90% of which are singletons. Whole-study findings and limits: Testing in vitro showed three CMV-associated chains specific for CMV antigens. Most observed TCR sequences were rare, whereas some public TCRs were detected in many donors. Investigators reported approximately 170 TCR beta chains as tied to cytomegalovirus.

V lost 0 bases and J 8 bases, leaving 13 bases between the germline ends. Germline CDR1 and CDR2: WSHSY and SAAADI. CDR3 size: 14 residues. Sequenced: PBMCs. The chain carries TRBV10-2 and TRBJ1-2; D possibly corresponds to TRBD1 (5 bases). This clonotype was obtained from a man aged 25-45 years in good health and CMV-seronegative. The CDR3 loop reads CASSESRQGLGYTF. CDR3 DNA sequence: TGCGCCAGCAGTGAGTCGAGGCAGGGTCTGGGCTACACCTTC.